This TCR beta chain stems from a study of shared T cell receptors in the human thymus. The CDR3 runs 17 residues. Germline lookup yields CDR1 LNHNV and CDR2 YYDKDF (reference sequence). V lost 0 bases to trimming and J lost 0 bases, with 14 bases between them. Some clones are missing from TCRdb's copy, which holds only in-frame ones; the method was immunoSEQ multiplex PCR. This sample has hundreds of thousands of clones, with 88% found just once. This sample was also put to use in a study of human thymus T cells. That study reports: Corrective heart surgery yielded the resections from which the thymus tissue came. Thymic and blood repertoires seemed to favor certain V and J genes.

The clonotype comes from a boy younger than two with a congenital heart defect. This chain joins TRBV15 and TRBJ1-2; D gene unclear. The sample was thymocytes. CDR3 region: CATSRDIFSGANYGYTF. The CDR3 DNA is TGTGCCACCAGCAGAGATATTTTTAGTGGAGCTAACTATGGCTACACCTTC. Full variable domain (remainder filled in from reference TRBV15 and TRBJ1-2): DAMVIQNPRYQVTQFGKPVTLSCSQTLNHNVMYWYQQKSSQAPKLLFHYYDKDFNNEADTPDNFQSRRPNTSFCFLDIRSPGLGDTAMYLCATSRDIFSGANYGYTFGSGTRLTVV.